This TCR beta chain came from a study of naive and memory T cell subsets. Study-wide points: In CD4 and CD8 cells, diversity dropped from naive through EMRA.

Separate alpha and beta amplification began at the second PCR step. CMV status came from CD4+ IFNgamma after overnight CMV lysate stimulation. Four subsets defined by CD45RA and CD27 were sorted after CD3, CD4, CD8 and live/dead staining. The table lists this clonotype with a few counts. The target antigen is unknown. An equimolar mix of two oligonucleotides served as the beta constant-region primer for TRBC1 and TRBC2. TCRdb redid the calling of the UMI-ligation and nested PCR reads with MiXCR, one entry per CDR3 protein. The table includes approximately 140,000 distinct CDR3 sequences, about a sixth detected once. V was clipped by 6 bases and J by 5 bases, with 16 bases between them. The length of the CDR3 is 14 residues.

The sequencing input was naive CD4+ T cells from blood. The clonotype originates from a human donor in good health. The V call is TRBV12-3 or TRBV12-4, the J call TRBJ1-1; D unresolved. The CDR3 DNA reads TGTGCCAGCAGCACCCAGAGGACGCGGACTGAAGCTTTCTTT. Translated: CASSTQRTRTEAFF.